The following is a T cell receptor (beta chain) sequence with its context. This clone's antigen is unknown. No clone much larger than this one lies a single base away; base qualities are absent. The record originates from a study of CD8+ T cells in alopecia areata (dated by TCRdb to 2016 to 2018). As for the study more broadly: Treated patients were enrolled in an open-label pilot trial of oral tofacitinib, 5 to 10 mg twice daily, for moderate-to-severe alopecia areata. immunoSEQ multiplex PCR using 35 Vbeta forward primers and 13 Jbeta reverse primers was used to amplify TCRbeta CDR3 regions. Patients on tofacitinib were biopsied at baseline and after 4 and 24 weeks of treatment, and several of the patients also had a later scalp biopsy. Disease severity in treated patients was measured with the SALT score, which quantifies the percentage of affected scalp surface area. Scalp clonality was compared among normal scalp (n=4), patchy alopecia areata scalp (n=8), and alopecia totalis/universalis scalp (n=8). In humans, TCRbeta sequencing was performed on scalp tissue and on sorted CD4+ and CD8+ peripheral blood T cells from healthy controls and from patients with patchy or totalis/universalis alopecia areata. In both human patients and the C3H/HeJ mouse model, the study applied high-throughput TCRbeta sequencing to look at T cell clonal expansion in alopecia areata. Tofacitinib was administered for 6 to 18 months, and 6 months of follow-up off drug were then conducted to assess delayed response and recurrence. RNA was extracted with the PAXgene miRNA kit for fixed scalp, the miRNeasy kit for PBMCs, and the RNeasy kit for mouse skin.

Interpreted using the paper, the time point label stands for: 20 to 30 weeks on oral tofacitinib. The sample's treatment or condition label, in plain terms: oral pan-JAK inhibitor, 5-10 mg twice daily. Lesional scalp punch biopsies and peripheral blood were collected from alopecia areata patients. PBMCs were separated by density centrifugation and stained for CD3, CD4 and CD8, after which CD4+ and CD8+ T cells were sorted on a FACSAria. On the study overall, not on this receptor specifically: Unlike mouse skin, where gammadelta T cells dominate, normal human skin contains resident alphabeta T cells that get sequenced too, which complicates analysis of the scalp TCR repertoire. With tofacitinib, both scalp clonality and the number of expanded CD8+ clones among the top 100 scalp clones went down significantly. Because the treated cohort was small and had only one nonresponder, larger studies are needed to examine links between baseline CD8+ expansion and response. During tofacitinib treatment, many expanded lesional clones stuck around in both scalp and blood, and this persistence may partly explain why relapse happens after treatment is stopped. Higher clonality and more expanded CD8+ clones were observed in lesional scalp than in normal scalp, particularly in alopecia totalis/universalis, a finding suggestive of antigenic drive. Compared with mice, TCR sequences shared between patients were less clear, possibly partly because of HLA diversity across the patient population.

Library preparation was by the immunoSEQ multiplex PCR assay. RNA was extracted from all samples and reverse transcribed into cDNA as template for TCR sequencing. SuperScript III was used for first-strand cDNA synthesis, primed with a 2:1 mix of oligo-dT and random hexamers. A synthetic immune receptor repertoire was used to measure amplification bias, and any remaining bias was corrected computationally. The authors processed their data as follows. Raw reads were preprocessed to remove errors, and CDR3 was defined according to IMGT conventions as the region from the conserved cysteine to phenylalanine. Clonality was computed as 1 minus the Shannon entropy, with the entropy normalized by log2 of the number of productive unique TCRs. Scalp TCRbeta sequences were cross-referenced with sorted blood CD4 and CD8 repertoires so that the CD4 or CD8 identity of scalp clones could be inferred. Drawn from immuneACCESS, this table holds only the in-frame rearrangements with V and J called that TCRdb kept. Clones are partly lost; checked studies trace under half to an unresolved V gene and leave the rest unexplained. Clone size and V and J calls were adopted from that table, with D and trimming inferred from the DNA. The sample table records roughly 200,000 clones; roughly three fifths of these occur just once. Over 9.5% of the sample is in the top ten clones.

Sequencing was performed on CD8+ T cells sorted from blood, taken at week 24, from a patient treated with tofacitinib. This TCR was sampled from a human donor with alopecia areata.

The DNA reads TGCGCCAGCAGCCCCCCGGGGCCGGCCTACGAGCAGTACTTC. Its translation reads: CASSPPGPAYEQYF. The chain links TRBV4-1 with TRBJ2-7; the D gene may be TRBD1 or TRBD2, since each aligns over 5 bases. V loses 4 bases, J loses 2 bases, and the germline ends lie 12 bases apart. CDR1 and CDR2 (MGHRA, YSYEKL) derive from the germline V gene. The CDR3 has 14 amino acids, counting the end cysteine and phenylalanine. Just the 42-base CDR3 DNA is kept, in frame starting at base 1.